The clone carrying this T cell receptor (beta chain) was detected only once. Its antigen is not known. Other DNA sequences of this sample code for an identical CDR3. These data come from a study of shared clonotypes between healthy human individuals. Study results and caveats: Clonotype sharing across several donors was observed for about 5.2% of naive CD4 clonotypes.

CDR3 length: 13 amino acids. The V and J ends lost 5 bases and 1 base respectively, with 5 bases between them. CDR1 and CDR2 from the germline V gene are SEHNR and FQNEAQ (reference sequence). In the CD4+ fraction, cells were divided into CD45RA+ naive and CD45RA-negative memory subsets. Assay used: immunoSEQ multiplex PCR; TCRdb lists only in-frame clones, some missing. The table records more than 2,000,000 clones, more than 90% of them present only once. The specimen sequenced was naive CD4+ T cells sorted from blood. Subset in this sample: CD45RA+ positively selected. This clonotype was obtained from a man between 18 and 35 years old in good health. The chain links TRBV7-9 to TRBJ2-2; unclear D gene. CDR3 loop: CASSPVNTGELFF. DNA for the CDR3: TGTGCCAGCAGCCCAGTGAACACCGGGGAGCTGTTTTTT.